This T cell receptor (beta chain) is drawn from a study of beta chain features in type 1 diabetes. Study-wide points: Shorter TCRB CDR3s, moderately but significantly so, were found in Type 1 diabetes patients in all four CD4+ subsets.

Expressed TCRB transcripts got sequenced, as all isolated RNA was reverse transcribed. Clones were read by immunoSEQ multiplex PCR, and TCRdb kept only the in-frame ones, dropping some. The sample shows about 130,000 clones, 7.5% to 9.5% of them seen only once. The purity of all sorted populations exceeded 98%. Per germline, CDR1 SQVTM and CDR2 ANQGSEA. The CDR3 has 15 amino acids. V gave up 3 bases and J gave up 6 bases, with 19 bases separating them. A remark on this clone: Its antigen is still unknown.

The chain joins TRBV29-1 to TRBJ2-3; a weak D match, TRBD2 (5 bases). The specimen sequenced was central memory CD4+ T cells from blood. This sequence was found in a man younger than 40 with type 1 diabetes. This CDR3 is CSVDGRALNADTQYF. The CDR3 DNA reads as TGCAGCGTTGATGGGCGGGCGCTCAATGCGGATACGCAGTATTTT.